This T cell receptor (beta chain) stems from a study of blood T cell repertoires in COVID-19. Study at large: The cDNA or gDNA used as material had been derived from T cells, B-cell-depleted T cells, or PBMCs.

Only in-frame clones appear in the TCRdb table, and some are missing; sequencing was by immunoSEQ multiplex PCR. The sample holds around 97,000 clones, around nine tenths seen once. V shed 4 bases, J shed 0 bases, and the junction held 13 bases outside the gene matches. The CDR3 extends over 19 amino acids. Per the germline V gene, CDR1 is LNHDA and CDR2 is SQIVND (reference sequence). Sequences were obtained from peripheral blood. The receptor's source is a man in his fifties or sixties in a cohort sampled during active COVID-19. This rearrangement joins TRBV19 to TRBJ2-4; 9 nucleotides agree with TRBD1. The CDR3 protein is CASSTGTGRSLIAKNIQYF. For the CDR3, the DNA is TGTGCCAGTAGTACCGGGACAGGGAGATCTCTTATAGCCAAAAACATTCAGTACTTC.